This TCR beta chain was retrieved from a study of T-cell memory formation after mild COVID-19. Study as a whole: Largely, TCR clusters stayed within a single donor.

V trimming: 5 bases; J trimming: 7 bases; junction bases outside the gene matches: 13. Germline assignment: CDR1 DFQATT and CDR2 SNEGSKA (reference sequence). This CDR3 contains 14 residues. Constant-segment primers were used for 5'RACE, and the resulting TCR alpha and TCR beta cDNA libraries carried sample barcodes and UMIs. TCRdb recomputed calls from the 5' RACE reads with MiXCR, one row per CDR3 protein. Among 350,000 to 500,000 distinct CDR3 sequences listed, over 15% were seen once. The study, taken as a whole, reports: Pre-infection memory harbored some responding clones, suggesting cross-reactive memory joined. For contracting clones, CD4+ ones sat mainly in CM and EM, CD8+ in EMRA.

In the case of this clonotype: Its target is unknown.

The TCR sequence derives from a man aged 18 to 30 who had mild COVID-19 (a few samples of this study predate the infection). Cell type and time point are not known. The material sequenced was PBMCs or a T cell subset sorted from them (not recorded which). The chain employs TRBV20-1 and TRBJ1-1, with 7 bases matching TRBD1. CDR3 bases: TGCAGTGCTCAGAGAGGACAGGAAATGGTTGAAGCTTTCTTT. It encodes CSAQRGQEMVEAFF.